Below, one T cell receptor (beta chain) is given with its context. Per the original methods: Reference gene primer amplification yielded estimated nucleated cell counts. Method: immunoSEQ multiplex PCR; TCRdb's copy keeps in-frame clones and lacks some. From that table come the V and J calls and clone size; the DNA was used to work out D and trimming. The sample shows approximately 150,000 clones, more than 75% of them seen only once. This sample is part of a study of blood T cell repertoires in COVID-19. Across the study: Sources were T cells, B-cell-depleted T cells, or PBMCs; the material itself was cDNA or gDNA.

The CDR3 extends over 11 amino acids. V gave up 6 bases and J gave up 5 bases, with 6 bases separating them. Per germline, CDR1 MNHEY and CDR2 SVGAGI. The V and J genes are TRBV6-5 and TRBJ2-3; unclear D gene. The receptor comes from a man aged 80 or over with acute or convalescent COVID-19. The sample taken for sequencing was peripheral blood. This CDR3 reads CASRVGDTQYF. The CDR3 DNA sequence: TGTGCCAGCAGGGTCGGAGATACGCAGTATTTT.